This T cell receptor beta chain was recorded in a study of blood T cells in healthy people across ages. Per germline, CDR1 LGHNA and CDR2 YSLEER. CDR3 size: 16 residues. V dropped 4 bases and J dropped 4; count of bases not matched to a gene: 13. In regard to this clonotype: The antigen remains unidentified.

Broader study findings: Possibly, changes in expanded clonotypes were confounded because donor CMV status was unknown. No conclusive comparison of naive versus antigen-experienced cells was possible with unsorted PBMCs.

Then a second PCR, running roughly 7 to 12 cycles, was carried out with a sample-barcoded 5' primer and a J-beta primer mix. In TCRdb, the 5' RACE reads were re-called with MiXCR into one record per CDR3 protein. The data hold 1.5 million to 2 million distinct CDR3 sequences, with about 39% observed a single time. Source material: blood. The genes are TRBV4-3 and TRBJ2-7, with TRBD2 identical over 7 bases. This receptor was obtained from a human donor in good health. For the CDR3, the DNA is TGCGCCAGCAGCCTCTTTAGGGGAGGGCCCCCATACGAGCAGTACTTC. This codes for CASSLFRGGPPYEQYF.